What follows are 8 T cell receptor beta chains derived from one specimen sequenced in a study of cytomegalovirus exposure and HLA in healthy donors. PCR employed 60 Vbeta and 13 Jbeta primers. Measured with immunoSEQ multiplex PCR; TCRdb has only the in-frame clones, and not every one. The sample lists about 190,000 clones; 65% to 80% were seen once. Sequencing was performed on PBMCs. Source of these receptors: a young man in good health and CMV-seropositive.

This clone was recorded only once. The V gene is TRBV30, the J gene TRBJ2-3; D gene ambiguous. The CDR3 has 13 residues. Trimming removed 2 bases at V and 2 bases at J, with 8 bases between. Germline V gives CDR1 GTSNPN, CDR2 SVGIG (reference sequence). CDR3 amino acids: CAWSFSPTDTQYF. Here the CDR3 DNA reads TGTGCCTGGAGTTTTTCTCCCACAGATACGCAGTATTTT.

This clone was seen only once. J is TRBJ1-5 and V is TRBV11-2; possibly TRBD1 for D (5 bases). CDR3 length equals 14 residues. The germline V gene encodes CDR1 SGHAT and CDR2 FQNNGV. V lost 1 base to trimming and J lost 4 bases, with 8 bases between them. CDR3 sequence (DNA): TGTGCCAGCAGCTTAGGACCAGGGAATCAGCCCCAGCATTTT. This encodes CASSLGPGNQPQHF.

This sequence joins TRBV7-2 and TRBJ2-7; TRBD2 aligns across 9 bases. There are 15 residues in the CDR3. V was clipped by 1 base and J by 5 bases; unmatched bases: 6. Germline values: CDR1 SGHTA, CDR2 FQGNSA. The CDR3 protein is CASSLEAGGRNEQYF. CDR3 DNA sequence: TGTGCCAGCAGCTTAGAGGCGGGGGGGCGGAACGAGCAGTACTTC.

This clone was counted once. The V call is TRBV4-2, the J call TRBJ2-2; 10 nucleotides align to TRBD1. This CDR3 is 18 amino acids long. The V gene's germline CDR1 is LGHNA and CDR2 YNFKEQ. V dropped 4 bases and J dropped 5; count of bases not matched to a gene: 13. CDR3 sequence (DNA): TGTGCCAGCAGCCCTTTACGGGACAGGGGCAGGAGGACCGGGGAGCTGTTTTTT. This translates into CASSPLRDRGRRTGELFF.

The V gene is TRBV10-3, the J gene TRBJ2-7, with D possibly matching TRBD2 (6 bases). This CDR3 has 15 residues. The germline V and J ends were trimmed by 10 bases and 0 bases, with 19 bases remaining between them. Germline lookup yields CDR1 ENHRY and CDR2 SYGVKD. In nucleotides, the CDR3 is TGTGCCAGCCGTGGGGTAGCGGTGAACTCCTACGAGCAGTACTTC. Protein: CASRGVAVNSYEQYF.

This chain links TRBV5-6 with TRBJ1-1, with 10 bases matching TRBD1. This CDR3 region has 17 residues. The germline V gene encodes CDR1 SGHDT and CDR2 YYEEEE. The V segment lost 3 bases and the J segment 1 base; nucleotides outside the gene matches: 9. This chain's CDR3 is CASSSPGTGERNTEAFF. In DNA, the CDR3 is TGTGCCAGCAGCTCCCCCGGGACAGGGGAAAGGAACACTGAAGCTTTCTTT.

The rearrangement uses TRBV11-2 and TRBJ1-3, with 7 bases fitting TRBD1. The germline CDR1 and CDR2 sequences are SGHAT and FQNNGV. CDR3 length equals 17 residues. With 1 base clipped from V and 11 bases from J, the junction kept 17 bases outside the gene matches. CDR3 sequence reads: CASSLVGRGFLVDAIYF. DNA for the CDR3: TGTGCCAGCAGCTTAGTGGGCAGGGGGTTCCTAGTGGACGCCATATATTTT.

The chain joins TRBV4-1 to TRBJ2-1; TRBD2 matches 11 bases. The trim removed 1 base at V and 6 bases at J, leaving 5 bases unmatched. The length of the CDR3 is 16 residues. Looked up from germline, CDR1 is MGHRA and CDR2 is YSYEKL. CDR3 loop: CASSQVPSGRTNEQFF. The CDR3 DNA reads TGCGCCAGCAGCCAAGTCCCTAGCGGGAGGACCAATGAGCAGTTCTTC.